These 14 T cell receptor beta chains came from one sample sequenced in a study of shared clonotypes between healthy human individuals. Method: immunoSEQ multiplex PCR; TCRdb's copy keeps in-frame clones and lacks some. Of over 2 million clones listed, 85% to 95% were seen once; the top ten hold 0.37%. The sequencing sample was made of naive CD4+ T cells from PBMCs. Subset of the sample: CD45RA+ positively selected. The receptors shown here come from a young man in good health. Some clones in this sample may be carry-over from other donors' samples.

The chain joins TRBV4-2 to TRBJ2-5, with a tentative D call TRBD2 (6 bases). Germline values: CDR1 LGHNA, CDR2 YNFKEQ. The V end lost 0 bases, the J end lost 5 bases, and 13 bases lay between the germline ends. The CDR3 has 15 amino acids. CDR3 bases: TGTGCCAGCAGCCAAGAACTAGCCCGGCGGGAGACCCAGTACTTC. The encoded protein is CASSQELARRETQYF.

This clone was seen just once. The chain uses TRBV5-4 and TRBJ2-3; 13 nucleotides match TRBD2. Germline CDR1 is SGHNT and CDR2 is YYREEE (reference sequence). Losses at the gene ends were 3 bases for V and 2 bases for J; bases not matched to a gene: 3. The CDR3 loop spans 16 amino acids. This CDR3 reads CASSSGLAGDTDTQYF. CDR3 sequence (DNA): TGTGCCAGCAGCTCTGGACTAGCGGGGGACACAGATACGCAGTATTTT.

J is TRBJ1-1 and V is TRBV11-2, with no clear D. The CDR3 contains 16 residues. From germline, CDR1 is SGHAT and CDR2 FQNNGV. Trimming removed 2 bases at V and 5 bases at J, with 18 bases between. Written as DNA, the CDR3 is TGTGCCAGCAGCTTACGGCCCATGGGGAGTTTGACTGAAGCTTTCTTT. The encoded protein is CASSLRPMGSLTEAFF.

The chain joins TRBV28 to TRBJ1-2; D call uncertain. Per the germline V gene, CDR1 is MDHEN and CDR2 is SYDVKM. CDR3 length: 12 amino acids. Trimming removed 1 base at V and 7 bases at J, with 7 bases between. The CDR3 loop reads CASSLYEGGYTF. The CDR3 nucleotides read TGTGCCAGCAGTTTATATGAGGGTGGCTACACCTTC.

The V call is TRBV27, the J call TRBJ2-7; TRBD1 agrees at 9 bases. V shed 4 bases, J shed 2 bases, and the junction held 3 bases outside the gene matches. The germline V gene has CDR1 MNHEY and CDR2 SMNVEV (reference sequence). The CDR3 spans 14 residues. CDR3 nucleotide sequence: TGTGCCAGCAGTTGGGGACAGGGTACCTACGAGCAGTACTTC. Translated, it gives CASSWGQGTYEQYF.

This sequence joins TRBV5-6 and TRBJ1-5; 7 nucleotides align to TRBD1. Germline CDR1 is SGHDT and CDR2 is YYEEEE. J was trimmed by 7 bases and V by 0 bases; bases with no gene match: 13. The CDR3 is 17 amino acids. CDR3 nucleotides: TGTGCCAGCAGCTTGGCCGAGGACAGGTCCCTTTTACAGCCCCAGCATTTT. This translates into CASSLAEDRSLLQPQHF.

This clone was seen only once. The same CDR3 arises from other DNA sequences in this sample as well. The chain couples TRBV11-2 to TRBJ2-7; D uncertain. The germline V gene encodes CDR1 SGHAT and CDR2 FQNNGV. The V end lost 3 bases, the J end lost 3 bases, and 6 bases lay between the germline ends. The CDR3 runs to 12 residues. The CDR3 region is CASSLDGYEQYF. The CDR3 nucleotides read TGTGCCAGCAGCTTGGACGGCTACGAGCAGTACTTC.

The rearrangement uses TRBV27 and TRBJ2-1, with 9 bases identical to TRBD2. V lost 2 bases and J lost 2; bases outside the gene matches: 1. In germline, CDR1 is MNHEY, CDR2 SMNVEV (reference sequence). The CDR3 has 15 residues. The CDR3 coding sequence is TGTGCCAGCAGTTTAGGGACTAGCCCCTACAATGAGCAGTTCTTC. Translating gives CASSLGTSPYNEQFF.

The rearrangement links TRBV21-1 to TRBJ1-1; TRBD1, as called in the table, went unchecked against the DNA. TRBV21-1 has pseudogene status. The CDR3 extends over 15 amino acids. The CDR3 sequence is CAGGDRHSGNTEAFF. CDR3 bases: TGTGCCGGGGGCGACAGGCACTCTGGGAACACTGAAGCTTTCTTT.

This rearrangement joins TRBV5-6 to TRBJ2-2; TRBD2 agrees at 9 bases. The V gene's germline CDR1 is SGHDT and CDR2 YYEEEE. Trimming removed 3 bases from V and 6 bases from J; junction bases left unmatched: 15. The CDR3 covers 18 residues. CDR3 region: CASSWGASGKKGAGELFF. CDR3 nucleotides: TGTGCCAGCAGCTGGGGGGCTAGCGGGAAAAAGGGTGCCGGGGAGCTGTTTTTT.

The chain has TRBV29-1 and TRBJ1-2; 7 nucleotides align to TRBD1. Germline loops: CDR1 SQVTM, CDR2 ANQGSEA. The CDR3 runs to 12 residues. V shed 7 bases, J shed 7 bases, and the junction held 9 bases outside the gene matches. The CDR3 region has the DNA TGCAGCGACTGGAAGGGGGCGGGTGGCTACACCTTC. Translated, it gives CSDWKGAGGYTF.

The sample holds one count of this clone. The J gene is TRBJ2-2, the V gene TRBV2; the D is unclear. V lost 0 bases and J 6 bases, leaving 8 bases between the germline ends. CDR1 and CDR2 from the germline V gene are SNHLY and FYNNEI. The CDR3 is 14 residues long. CDR3 sequence: CASSEARSPGELFF. CDR3 bases: TGTGCCAGCAGTGAAGCTCGAAGTCCCGGGGAGCTGTTTTTT.

This chain joins TRBV7-3 and TRBJ2-1, with 16 bases that match TRBD2. Germline CDR1 SGHTA, CDR2 FQGTGA. This CDR3 comprises 14 residues. Unmatched junction bases numbered 2, after V lost 6 bases and J lost 9 bases. DNA of the CDR3: TGTGCCAGCAGGGGGACTAGCGGGAGGGGTGAGCAGTTCTTC. Its protein is CASRGTSGRGEQFF.

For this clone: Other DNA variants within this sample encode the same CDR3. This rearrangement joins TRBV5-1 to TRBJ2-1; the D is unclear. Per the germline V gene, CDR1 is SGHRS and CDR2 is YFSETQ. Deletions cut 4 bases from V and 7 bases from J, with 12 bases between. This CDR3 has 13 residues. The CDR3 spells CASSLGPLNEQFF. The CDR3 DNA is TGCGCCAGCAGCCTCGGGCCTTTAAATGAGCAGTTCTTC. The whole variable domain, remainder taken from reference TRBV5-1 and TRBJ2-1, is KAGVTQTPRYLIKTRGQQVTLSCSPISGHRSVSWYQQTPGQGLQFLFEYFSETQRNKGNFPGRFSGRQFSNSRSEMNVSTLELGDSALYLCASSLGPLNEQFFGPGTRLTVL.